This TCR beta chain was retrieved from a study of lymphopenia after photon versus proton radiotherapy. This clone was seen a few times. What it binds is not known. This CDR3 contains 12 residues. Germline-derived CDR1 and CDR2 are SNHLY and FYNNEI. Trimming shortened V by 8 bases and J by 3 bases, and 11 bases separated the two germline ends. Sequencing used immunoSEQ multiplex PCR; TCRdb keeps in-frame clones, though not all of them. Altogether about 50,000 clones are present, about 86% being singletons, with the ten largest covering less than 35%. The study, taken as a whole, reports: Post-nadir diversity loss with photons came from oligoclonal expansion, particularly CD8+ Temra cells. Only patients who died were analyzed for survival; proton advantage is unproven. Post-nadir TCR diversity decline inversely tracked overall survival among those who died. Relative stability marked proton patients; photon patients lost diversity and naive cells.

The chain has TRBV2 and TRBJ2-7; TRBD1 or TRBD2 may be the D gene (5 bases each). Sequenced here: peripheral blood, sampled from a patient treated with photon-based radiotherapy. The receptor was isolated from a man aged 50-59 years with gastric cancer. The CDR3 is CASRDLNYEQYF. The CDR3 DNA reads TGTGCCAGCCGGGACCTCAACTACGAGCAGTACTTC.